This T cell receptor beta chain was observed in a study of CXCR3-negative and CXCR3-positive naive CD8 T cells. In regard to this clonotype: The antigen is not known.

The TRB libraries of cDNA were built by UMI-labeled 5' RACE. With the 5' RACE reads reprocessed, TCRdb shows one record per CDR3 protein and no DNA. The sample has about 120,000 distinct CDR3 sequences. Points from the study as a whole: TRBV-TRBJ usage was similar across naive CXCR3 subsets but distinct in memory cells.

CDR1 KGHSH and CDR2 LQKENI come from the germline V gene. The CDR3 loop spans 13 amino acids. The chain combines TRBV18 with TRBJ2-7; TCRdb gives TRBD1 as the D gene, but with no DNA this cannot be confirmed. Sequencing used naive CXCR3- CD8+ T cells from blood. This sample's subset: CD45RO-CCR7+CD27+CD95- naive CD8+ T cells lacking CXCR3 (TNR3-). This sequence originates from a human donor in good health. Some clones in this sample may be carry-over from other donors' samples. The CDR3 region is CASSPDGTYEQYF.